This TCR beta chain emerged from a study of Tregs in tolerant kidney transplant recipients. Using immunoSEQ multiplex PCR, the repertoire was profiled, and TCRdb retains in-frame clones only, with some absent. The table records roughly 70,000 clones, 84% of them present only once. Sequencing used CD4+ T cells from blood. This sequence originates from a human donor in good health.

In DNA, the CDR3 is TGTGCCAGCAGCTTTCGAGAGGCGGGGGAAGATACGCAGTATTTT. Its translation is CASSFREAGEDTQYF. J is TRBJ2-3 and V is TRBV11-1; the match to TRBD2 covers 7 bases. The CDR3 is made up of 15 amino acids. V gave up 3 bases and J gave up 5 bases; unmatched junction bases: 8. Looked up from germline, CDR1 is SGHAT and CDR2 is FQDESV (reference sequence). Together with reference TRBV11-1 and TRBJ2-3, the CDR3 gives the full variable domain: EAEVAQSPRYKITEKSQAVAFWCDPISGHATLYWYRQILGQGPELLVQFQDESVVDDSQLPKDRFSAERLKGVDSTLKIQPAELGDSAMYLCASSFREAGEDTQYFGPGTRLTVL.